This T cell receptor beta chain was captured by sequencing in a study of blood T cells in healthy people across ages. The V gene's germline CDR1 is SNHLY and CDR2 FYNNEI. The CDR3 contains 13 residues. Primers used in a second PCR of about 7 to 12 cycles were a sample-barcoded 5' primer and a J-beta primer mix. TCRdb fed the 5' RACE reads into MiXCR, producing one record per CDR3 protein. This repertoire shows under 2,000,000 distinct CDR3 sequences, around 48% found once; its top ten account for about 2.1%. Notes on the study in general: Diversity figures derived from one million T cells were judged to underestimate the true value.

Worth noting for this clonotype: The antigen remains unidentified.

Sequenced input: blood. This clonotype was sampled from a woman aged 40 to 55 in good health. The chain joins TRBV2 to TRBJ2-4, with no clear D. The closer fit of TRBJ2-7 to the DNA end suggests the J call may be wrong. CDR3 region: CASSDEIFNEQYF. The CDR3 coding sequence is TGTGCCAGCAGTGATGAAATCTTCAACGAGCAGTACTTC.